This TCR beta chain was retrieved from a study of beta chain features in type 1 diabetes. Expressed TCRB transcripts got sequenced, as all isolated RNA was reverse transcribed. The protocol was immunoSEQ multiplex PCR, while the TCRdb copy is restricted to in-frame clones and leaves out a portion. Of 150,000 to 180,000 clones listed, roughly 8% are singletons. Comments on this clone: The antigen is unknown.

Study-wide results and caveats: TCRB repertoires of naive, central memory and Treg cells appeared more similar among patients than among healthy donors. Type 1 diabetes patients showed fewer insertions and more deletions at VDJ junctions.

Per germline, CDR1 SGHTA and CDR2 FQGTGA. V was clipped by 8 bases and J by 3 bases, with 18 bases between them. The CDR3 is 15 amino acids. Sequenced: central memory CD4+ T cells from blood. The TCR originated in a man between 18 and 35 years old in good health. V usage is TRBV7-3 and J usage is TRBJ2-3; maybe TRBD2 (6 bases). The CDR3 coding sequence is TGTGCCAGCGGCCTAGAGGGGAGGCCAACAGATACGCAGTATTTT. Protein sequence: CASGLEGRPTDTQYF.